This entry features one T cell receptor (beta chain) sequence. Its target is not known. This sample is drawn from a study of cytomegalovirus exposure and HLA in healthy donors. Study conclusions and caveats: Published work reported that the classifier diagnosed cytomegalovirus status with high specificity and sensitivity. Some public TCRs appeared in many individuals, while most sequences were rare.

Researchers ran the PCR with 60 Vbeta and 13 Jbeta primers. The protocol was immunoSEQ multiplex PCR, while the TCRdb copy is restricted to in-frame clones and leaves out a portion. The repertoire includes over 150,000 clones, roughly four fifths of them detected once, and over 8.5% sits in the top ten. Sequencing was carried out using PBMCs. This TCR was recovered from a man aged 45-60 years in good health and CMV-seropositive.

The CDR3, as DNA: TGTGCCAGCAGTTACTCAGCACTATCAGCCTACGAGCAGTACTTC. This sequence encodes CASSYSALSAYEQYF. The rearrangement joins TRBV6-5 to TRBJ2-7; D ambiguous. V was trimmed by 0 bases and J by 2 bases, leaving 11 bases between them. Looked up from germline, CDR1 is MNHEY and CDR2 is SVGAGI. The CDR3 has 15 amino acids.